These 27 T cell receptor beta chains originate from one sample sequenced in a study of cytomegalovirus exposure and HLA in healthy donors. PCR primers comprised 60 Vbeta and 13 Jbeta primers. Assay used: immunoSEQ multiplex PCR; TCRdb lists only in-frame clones, some missing. The table has roughly 170,000 clones, about 79% seen once. Sequencing used PBMCs. These TCRs come from a female donor in good health and CMV-seronegative.

This clone was seen more than once but under ten times. The same CDR3 arises from other DNA sequences in this sample as well. This sequence joins TRBV30 and TRBJ1-2; TRBD1 aligns across 7 bases. Losses at the gene ends were 5 bases for V and 2 bases for J; bases not matched to a gene: 2. CDR1 GTSNPN and CDR2 SVGIG come from the germline V gene (reference sequence). The CDR3 covers 12 residues. CDR3 residues: CAWSTGNYGYTF. The CDR3, as DNA: TGTGCCTGGTCGACAGGGAACTATGGCTACACCTTC. The complete variable domain, with remaining parts taken from reference TRBV30 and TRBJ1-2, reads SQTIHQWPATLVQPVGSPLSLECTVEGTSNPNLYWYRQAAGRGLQLLFYSVGIGQISSEVPQNLSASRPQDRQFILSSKKLLLSDSGFYLCAWSTGNYGYTFGSGTRLTVV.

There are a few counts of this clone. The gene calls are TRBV10-2 and TRBJ2-3; 7 nucleotides agree with TRBD2. V was pared by 3 bases and J by 4 bases, with 7 bases of the junction left unmatched. This CDR3 comprises 15 residues. CDR1 and CDR2 (germline): WSHSY, SAAADI. The CDR3 is CASSDGLGVADTQYF. The CDR3 DNA reads TGCGCCAGCAGTGACGGACTAGGGGTGGCAGATACGCAGTATTTT.

V and J are TRBV9 and TRBJ2-3; 12 bases are a match to TRBD2. Germline V lookup: CDR1 SGDLS, CDR2 YYNGEE. The V gene end was trimmed by 2 bases and the J gene end by 6 bases; junction bases not matched to a gene: 10. This CDR3 is 17 amino acids long. For the CDR3, the DNA is TGTGCCAGCAGCGTCGCCCACCCTAGCGGGGGGGTGGATACGCAGTATTTT. Residues: CASSVAHPSGGVDTQYF.

The J gene is TRBJ2-1, the V gene TRBV9; 7 bases align to TRBD2. With V trimmed by 0 bases and J by 8 bases, 8 bases remained unmatched. The CDR3 totals 15 residues. CDR1 is SGDLS and CDR2 is YYNGEE in the germline V gene. CDR3: CASSVASGKEYEQFF. The CDR3 nucleotides are TGTGCCAGCAGCGTAGCAAGCGGGAAGGAATATGAGCAGTTCTTC.

V is TRBV4-3 and J is TRBJ1-1; 9 bases are a match to TRBD1. The CDR3 has 15 residues. V dropped 3 bases and J dropped 7; count of bases not matched to a gene: 9. CDR1 and CDR2 (germline): LGHNA, YSLEER. The CDR3 DNA is TGCGCCAGCAGCCAGGACAGGGGCGAGAGGAATGAAGCTTTCTTT. It encodes CASSQDRGERNEAFF.

This clone was counted a few times. This chain links TRBV5-1 with TRBJ1-6; TRBD1 might be the D (6 bases). The CDR3 spans 13 residues. Germline V gene data show CDR1 as SGHRS and CDR2 as YFSETQ. V lost 0 bases and J 10 bases, leaving 8 bases between the germline ends. CDR3: CASSLDRDSPLHF. The CDR3 DNA is TGCGCCAGCAGCTTGGACAGGGACTCACCCCTCCACTTT.

The chain combines TRBV4-2 with TRBJ2-2, with D possibly TRBD1 on 6 matching bases. CDR1 and CDR2 (germline): LGHNA, YNFKEQ. V dropped 4 bases and J dropped 6 bases, with 18 bases sitting between them. This CDR3 comprises 16 residues. The CDR3 DNA reads as TGTGCCAGCAGCCTCCAGGTTGCAGGGGCGTCCGGGGAGCTGTTTTTT. This gives the protein CASSLQVAGASGELFF.

The chain uses TRBV18 and TRBJ1-2; D call uncertain. V was shortened by 2 bases and J by 2 bases, with 18 bases between the two germline ends. The CDR3 extends over 17 amino acids. Looked up from germline, CDR1 is KGHSH and CDR2 is LQKENI. The DNA of the CDR3 is TGTGCCAGCTCACCATGGATTCTGTTTAAGCGGAACTATGGCTACACCTTC. This encodes CASSPWILFKRNYGYTF.

The chain carries TRBV7-2 and TRBJ1-2, with 10 bases lining up with TRBD1. Trimming removed 5 bases from V and 8 bases from J; junction bases left unmatched: 11. This CDR3 is 15 amino acids long. In germline, CDR1 is SGHTA, CDR2 FQGNSA. The CDR3 protein is CASSLNIDRGRGYTF. CDR3 DNA sequence: TGTGCCAGCAGCCTCAATATAGACAGGGGGCGAGGCTACACCTTC.

For the CDR3, the DNA is TGTGCCAGCAGCTTACAGGTCCCTGGAAACACCATATATTTT. Amino acid sequence: CASSLQVPGNTIYF. V usage is TRBV7-2 and J usage is TRBJ1-3, with D hard to call. V dropped 2 bases and J dropped 2 bases, with 7 bases sitting between them. This CDR3 contains 14 residues. CDR1 is SGHTA, CDR2 FQGNSA, per germline.

This sequence joins TRBV7-2 and TRBJ2-7; 7 nucleotides line up with TRBD2. Germline V CDR1 and CDR2: SGHTA, FQGNSA. The CDR3 runs to 14 residues. Trimming took 1 base from V and 6 from J; bases not matched to a gene: 6. In nucleotides, the CDR3 is TGTGCCAGCAGCTTAGGGGCGCGGGGGACCGAGCAGTACTTC. Encoded protein: CASSLGARGTEQYF. Complete variable domain (other parts from reference TRBV7-2 and TRBJ2-7): GAGVSQSPSNKVTEKGKDVELRCDPISGHTALYWYRQSLGQGLEFLIYFQGNSAPDKSGLPSDRFSAERTGGSVSTLTIQRTQQEDSAVYLCASSLGARGTEQYFGPGTRLTVT.

This clone was observed a single time. The chain is built from TRBV11-2 and TRBJ1-5; no clear D gene. This CDR3 has 15 amino acids. V shed 2 bases and J shed 1 base, with 9 bases lying between them. Germline CDR1 is SGHAT and CDR2 is FQNNGV. CDR3 coding DNA: TGTGCCAGCAGCTTAACGGAGACCAGCAATCAGCCCCAGCATTTT. Encoded protein: CASSLTETSNQPQHF.

The V call is TRBV5-4, the J call TRBJ2-3; 10 bases are shared with TRBD1. The junction had 6 bases not matched to a gene; V was cut back by 4 bases and J by 4 bases. Germline CDR1 SGHNT, CDR2 YYREEE (reference sequence). The CDR3 length is 15 residues. In nucleotides, the CDR3 is TGTGCCAGCAGCCCGGGGACAGGGGCGGCAGATACGCAGTATTTT. Translation gives CASSPGTGAADTQYF.

The rearrangement links TRBV14 to TRBJ1-2; 9 nucleotides line up with TRBD1. Germline V gene data show CDR1 as SGHDN and CDR2 as FVKESK. The junction had 3 bases not matched to a gene; V was cut back by 4 bases and J by 3 bases. This CDR3 is 14 amino acids long. The CDR3 sequence: CASSPRTGDYGYTF. The CDR3 DNA follows: TGTGCCAGCAGCCCGCGGACAGGGGACTATGGCTACACCTTC.

The genes are TRBV7-2 and TRBJ2-1, with D tentatively TRBD1 (6 bases). Germline loops: CDR1 SGHTA, CDR2 FQGNSA. This CDR3 has 15 amino acids. The V end lost 5 bases, the J end lost 7 bases, and 18 bases lay between the germline ends. The CDR3 here is CASSAGADRRNEQFF. DNA of the CDR3: TGTGCCAGCAGCGCCGGCGCCGACAGGAGGAATGAGCAGTTCTTC.

The CDR3 sequence is CASSTSGGVTDTQYF. CDR3 sequence (DNA): TGTGCCAGCAGCACTAGCGGGGGGGTAACAGATACGCAGTATTTT. V gene TRBV11-3 combines with J gene TRBJ2-3, with 13 bases that match TRBD2. The CDR3 sequence is 15 residues long. J gave up 3 bases and V 5 bases, and 2 bases lay outside the gene matches. Per germline, CDR1 SGHNT and CDR2 YENEEA.

The V call is TRBV7-5, the J call TRBJ2-7; the table's D call, TRBD2, has no DNA check behind it. TRBV7-5 is described as a pseudogene. The CDR3 runs 15 residues. CDR3 region: CVRSITGGAHYEQYF. Here the CDR3 DNA reads TGTGTCAGAAGCATCACGGGCGGGGCACACTACGAGCAGTACTTC.

The V and J genes are TRBV2 and TRBJ2-5; 7 nucleotides line up with TRBD2. The J call may be mistaken, given a closer DNA end match to TRBJ2-7. The CDR3 is 13 residues long. From germline, CDR1 is SNHLY and CDR2 FYNNEI. CDR3 sequence: CASRREGSYEQYF. The CDR3 nucleotides read TGTGCCAGCAGGAGGGAGGGCTCCTACGAGCAGTACTTC.

V usage is TRBV6-5 and J usage is TRBJ2-7; 7 bases are shared with TRBD2. The CDR3 has 15 residues. V was clipped by 5 bases and J by 3 bases; unmatched bases: 10. Germline-derived CDR1 and CDR2 are MNHEY and SVGAGI. Here the CDR3 reads CASSRHRGGSYEQYF. The CDR3 bases are TGTGCCAGCAGTCGACACCGGGGAGGGAGCTACGAGCAGTACTTC.

The chain employs TRBV18 and TRBJ2-2; no definite D call. Germline V gene data show CDR1 as KGHSH and CDR2 as LQKENI. V was cut by 6 bases and J by 1 base, with 9 bases left in between. There are 14 residues in the CDR3. CDR3 coding DNA: TGTGCCAGCTCGCCAACCGGGAACACCGGGGAGCTGTTTTTT. Protein sequence: CASSPTGNTGELFF.

This chain joins TRBV10-3 and TRBJ1-5; 8 positions agree with TRBD1. The CDR3 is 15 residues long. J was trimmed by 6 bases and V by 4 bases; bases with no gene match: 8. Germline V gene data show CDR1 as ENHRY and CDR2 as SYGVKD. For the CDR3, the DNA is TGTGCCATCAGTGCAGGACAGGGTCAAGGTCAGCCCCAGCATTTT. Amino acid sequence: CAISAGQGQGQPQHF.

DNA for the CDR3: TGTGCCAGCAGTCTAGAGTCCGACAGGCCGAGGGCTTTCTTT. Protein sequence: CASSLESDRPRAFF. The chain is built from TRBV7-2 and TRBJ1-1; D perhaps matches TRBD1 (6 bases). Germline V gene sequence: CDR1 SGHTA, CDR2 FQGNSA. The V and J ends lost 6 bases and 11 bases respectively, with 22 bases between them. The CDR3 runs 14 residues.

V gene TRBV7-8 combines with J gene TRBJ2-7; D uncertain. The ends were cut back, 5 bases at V and 0 bases at J, with 11 bases in the middle. From germline, CDR1 is SGHVS and CDR2 FQNEAQ. The CDR3 is 14 amino acids. This CDR3 is CASSPGHSSYEQYF. The CDR3 DNA sequence: TGTGCCAGCAGCCCCGGCCACAGCTCCTACGAGCAGTACTTC. Complete variable domain (other parts from reference TRBV7-8 and TRBJ2-7): GAGVSQSPRYKVAKRGQDVALRCDPISGHVSLFWYQQALGQGPEFLTYFQNEAQLDKSGLPSDRFFAERPEGSVSTLKIQRTQQEDSAVYLCASSPGHSSYEQYFGPGTRLTVT.

The chain couples TRBV7-9 to TRBJ2-5; D perhaps matches TRBD1 (6 bases). The germline V gene has CDR1 SEHNR and CDR2 FQNEAQ (reference sequence). The CDR3 consists of 15 residues. The V end lost 3 bases, the J end lost 2 bases, and 13 bases lay between the germline ends. The CDR3 reads CASSFSGTSQETQYF. The CDR3 coding sequence is TGTGCCAGCAGCTTCTCCGGGACATCACAAGAGACCCAGTACTTC.

This chain joins TRBV7-2 and TRBJ2-1; 10 bases fit TRBD2. V was clipped by 0 bases and J by 16 bases; unmatched bases: 6. The germline gives CDR1 SGHTA, CDR2 FQGNSA. There are 13 residues in the CDR3. The CDR3 reads CASSLAQAGGLFF. CDR3 in DNA: TGTGCCAGCAGCTTAGCGCAAGCGGGGGGGCTCTTCTTC.

Turning to this clone: Other DNA sequences in this sample translate to the same CDR3. The rearrangement joins TRBV6-4 to TRBJ2-1, with 9 bases lining up with TRBD1. CDR3 length equals 15 residues. Germline V gene lookup returns CDR1 MRHNA and CDR2 SNTAGT. The J segment lost 4 bases and the V segment lost 6 bases, leaving 7 bases of the junction unmatched. CDR3 sequence (DNA): TGTGCCAGCAGCCCCGGGACAGGGAGATACAATGAGCAGTTCTTC. It is translated as CASSPGTGRYNEQFF.

The chain is built from TRBV7-3 and TRBJ2-2; 9 bases are a match to TRBD1. The CDR3 has 16 amino acids. Germline CDR1 is SGHTA and CDR2 is FQGTGA. V shed 4 bases, J shed 6 bases, and the junction held 9 bases outside the gene matches. The DNA of the CDR3 is TGTGCCAGCAGCTCCAGACAGGGGGTGCGTTCCGGGGAGCTGTTTTTT. It encodes CASSSRQGVRSGELFF.